The 8 T cell receptor beta chains in this list originate from one sample, sequenced in a study of cytotoxic CD8 clonotypes in ibrutinib-treated CLL (dated by TCRdb to the early 2020s). The library was generated by the immunoSEQ multiplex PCR assay. TCRdb carries this immuneACCESS record with in-frame sequences only. Its versions omit some clonotypes, under half of them owing to an unresolved V gene in the studies checked, with the rest unexplained. The sample has some 350,000 clones on record, over 60% of them singletons. The biggest ten clones account for around 6.6% of the sample. The specimen was PBMCs, collected after 36 months of ibrutinib treatment. The receptors stem from a human donor with chronic lymphocytic leukemia.

This chain connects TRBV7-6 to TRBJ2-3; weak D call: TRBD2 (6 bases). Germline values: CDR1 SGHVS, CDR2 FNYEAQ. The CDR3 runs to 17 residues. With 2 bases removed from V and 0 bases from J, the gap between germline ends came to 15 bases. As DNA, the CDR3 is TGTGCCAGCAGCTTAAGGGGATGGGGGGTTAGCACAGATACGCAGTATTTT. Protein product: CASSLRGWGVSTDTQYF.

The gene calls are TRBV29-1 and TRBJ2-7; 11 bases line up with TRBD1. The CDR3 is made up of 15 amino acids. CDR1 and CDR2 from the germline V gene are SQVTM and ANQGSEA. The trim removed 1 base at V and 3 bases at J, leaving 5 bases unmatched. The CDR3 DNA reads as TGCAGCGTTGAAGGGTGGACAGGGGGCCGCTACGAGCAGTACTTC. This translates into CSVEGWTGGRYEQYF.

This clone was counted once. The V call is TRBV7-9, the J call TRBJ2-2; possibly TRBD2 for D (5 bases). V lost 5 bases and J 1 base, leaving 11 bases between the germline ends. Germline V gene sequence: CDR1 SEHNR, CDR2 FQNEAQ (reference sequence). The CDR3 totals 15 residues. CDR3 DNA sequence: TGTGCCAGCAGCCCCGTGGAGGAGAACACCGGGGAGCTGTTTTTT. This codes for CASSPVEENTGELFF. The variable domain in full, completed from reference TRBV7-9 and TRBJ2-2, reads DTGVSQNPRHKITKRGQNVTFRCDPISEHNRLYWYRQTLGQGPEFLTYFQNEAQLEKSRLLSDRFSAERPKGSFSTLEIQRTEQGDSAMYLCASSPVEENTGELFFGEGSRLTVL.

The rearrangement uses TRBV5-1 and TRBJ1-4; TRBD1 is a possible D gene (5 bases). V was trimmed by 2 bases and J by 8 bases, leaving 13 bases between them. The CDR3 consists of 14 residues. Germline CDR1 reads SGHRS; CDR2 reads YFSETQ. In nucleotides, the CDR3 is TGCGCCAGCAGCTTTCAGGGACGAGAAGAAAAACTGTTTTTT. As protein: CASSFQGREEKLFF. The entire variable domain, with the rest obtained from reference TRBV5-1 and TRBJ1-4, is as follows: KAGVTQTPRYLIKTRGQQVTLSCSPISGHRSVSWYQQTPGQGLQFLFEYFSETQRNKGNFPGRFSGRQFSNSRSEMNVSTLELGDSALYLCASSFQGREEKLFFGSGTQLSVL.

The rearrangement links TRBV6-5 to TRBJ2-7, with a possible D match to TRBD1 (5 bases). V was cut by 3 bases and J by 2 bases, with 14 bases left in between. CDR1 and CDR2 (germline): MNHEY, SVGAGI. The CDR3 runs 15 residues. Here the CDR3 DNA reads TGTGCCAGCAGTTATTGGGGCTACGGTACCTACGAGCAGTACTTC. It is translated as CASSYWGYGTYEQYF.

The chain carries TRBV4-1 and TRBJ2-7, with D possibly matching TRBD1 (6 bases). V dropped 0 bases and J dropped 2 bases, with 17 bases sitting between them. Germline V CDR1 and CDR2: MGHRA, YSYEKL. The CDR3 spans 17 residues. The CDR3 DNA reads as TGCGCCAGCAGCCAAGATACCCTGGCAGGGGTACCCTACGAGCAGTACTTC. This translates into CASSQDTLAGVPYEQYF.

This clone was detected a few times. This chain links TRBV5-1 with TRBJ2-1; D might be TRBD1 (6 bases). V was shortened by 4 bases and J by 0 bases, with 14 bases between the two germline ends. In germline, CDR1 is SGHRS, CDR2 YFSETQ. CDR3 size: 16 residues. This CDR3 is CASSLTGTPSYNEQFF. The CDR3 nucleotides read TGCGCCAGCAGCCTAACCGGGACACCCTCCTACAATGAGCAGTTCTTC.

The chain employs TRBV29-1 and TRBJ1-2; TRBD1 matches 9 bases. This CDR3 comprises 15 residues. Losses at the gene ends were 6 bases for V and 4 bases for J; bases not matched to a gene: 12. CDR1 is SQVTM, CDR2 ANQGSEA, per germline. The CDR3 bases are TGCAGCGTGGAACACCGGGACAGGGACTTCTATGGCTACACCTTC. It yields the protein CSVEHRDRDFYGYTF.